The 5 T cell receptor beta chains given below trace back to one sample, sequenced in a study of shared clonotypes between healthy human individuals. Using immunoSEQ multiplex PCR, the repertoire was profiled, and TCRdb retains in-frame clones only, with some absent. This sample has 2 million to 2.5 million clones, with over 90% found just once. The sample comprised naive CD4+ T cells from PBMCs. Indicated subset: CD45RA+ positively selected. The receptors here all came from a man younger than 30 in good health. Some clones in this sample may be carry-over from other donors' samples.

The V gene is TRBV7-2, the J gene TRBJ2-1; TRBD2 matches at 9 bases. The trim removed 5 bases at V and 4 bases at J, leaving 12 bases unmatched. The CDR3 totals 17 residues. The germline V gene encodes CDR1 SGHTA and CDR2 FQGNSA. The DNA for the CDR3 is TGTGCCAGCAGCCCCTCTCGGGCGGGAGGGCGATACAATGAGCAGTTCTTC. Translating it yields CASSPSRAGGRYNEQFF.

The gene calls are TRBV6-1 and TRBJ1-5; D is possibly TRBD1 (5 bases). Germline values: CDR1 MNHNS, CDR2 SASEGT. This CDR3 is built from 18 residues. Trimming pared 0 bases from V and 0 bases from J, leaving 15 bases between. CDR3 sequence reads: CASSEARWGTYSNQPQHF. CDR3 nucleotide sequence: TGTGCCAGCAGTGAAGCTAGATGGGGGACCTATAGCAATCAGCCCCAGCATTTT.

The chain joins TRBV9 to TRBJ1-2; D unclear. The germline V and J ends were trimmed by 4 bases and 6 bases, with 13 bases remaining between them. Germline V gene sequence: CDR1 SGDLS, CDR2 YYNGEE. The CDR3 extends over 13 amino acids. The CDR3 bases are TGTGCCAGCAGCCCGGTGCACGAGAATGGCTACACCTTC. Its protein is CASSPVHENGYTF.

The genes are TRBV7-9 and TRBJ1-2, with a tentative D call TRBD1 (5 bases). Per germline, CDR1 SEHNR and CDR2 FQNEAQ (reference sequence). There are 14 residues in the CDR3. V lost 5 bases, J lost 3 bases, and 13 bases lay in between. In DNA form, the CDR3 reads TGTGCCAGCAGCCCAGGCAGACAGTACTATGGCTACACCTTC. It codes for CASSPGRQYYGYTF.

This clone was counted once. One end of the junction fails to match germline, which may point to a read error. The chain joins TRBV5-5 to TRBJ1-1, with 7 nucleotides matching TRBD1. In germline, CDR1 is SGHKS, CDR2 YYEKEE (reference sequence). This CDR3 region has 14 residues. CDR3: CASRIGGSNTKAFF. The DNA for the CDR3 is TGTGCCAGCAGAATAGGGGGCTCGAACACTAAAGCTTTCTTT.